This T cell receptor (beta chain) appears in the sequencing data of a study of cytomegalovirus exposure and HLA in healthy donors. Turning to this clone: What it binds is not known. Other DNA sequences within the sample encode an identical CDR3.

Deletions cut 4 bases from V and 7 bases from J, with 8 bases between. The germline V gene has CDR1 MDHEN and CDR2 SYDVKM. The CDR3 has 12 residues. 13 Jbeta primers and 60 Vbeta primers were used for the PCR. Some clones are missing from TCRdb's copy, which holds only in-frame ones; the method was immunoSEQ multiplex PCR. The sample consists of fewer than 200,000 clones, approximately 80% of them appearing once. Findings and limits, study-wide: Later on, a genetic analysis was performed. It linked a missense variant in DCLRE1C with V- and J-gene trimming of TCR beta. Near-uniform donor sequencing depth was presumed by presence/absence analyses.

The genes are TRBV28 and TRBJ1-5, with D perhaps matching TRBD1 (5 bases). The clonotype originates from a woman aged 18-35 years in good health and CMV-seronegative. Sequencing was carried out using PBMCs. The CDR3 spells CASSWGGQPQHF. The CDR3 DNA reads TGTGCCAGCAGTTGGGGCGGACAGCCCCAGCATTTT.